These T cell receptor beta chains were read from a single sample in a study of T cells in tuberculosis. Produced via immunoSEQ multiplex PCR; TCRdb's table is partial and in-frame only. The data hold around 39,000 clones, with more than 85% observed a single time. The specimen was PBMCs. These receptors all stem from a donor under 30 with latent tuberculosis or without tuberculosis infection. Both conserved end residues are part of each CDR3. The D gene is left open where the match is weak. Clone size is not always given. Where it is, it says once, few, many or a class for expanded clones.

V,D,J,size,DNA,CDR3
TRBV4-3,TRBD1,TRBJ1-2,.,TGCGCCAGCAGCCAGGACAGGGTTATCAATGGCTACACCTTC,CASSQDRVINGYTF
TRBV9,TRBD2,TRBJ2-7,.,TGTGCCAGCAGCGTAGGCGTTAGCGGGGGGTCCTACGAGCAGTACTTC,CASSVGVSGGSYEQYF
TRBV15,.,TRBJ1-6,.,TGTGCCACAGGGGCTCAGGGTGAATCACCCCTCCACTTT,CATGAQGESPLHF
TRBV5-1,.,TRBJ1-3,.,TGCGCCAGCCGTAGCGAGGTACAGTCCGGGGGATATGGAAACACCATATATTTT,CASRSEVQSGGYGNTIYF
TRBV7-2,.,TRBJ2-4,once,TGTGCCAGCAGCTCCAGGGTCCTAGCCAAAAACATTCAGTACTTC,CASSSRVLAKNIQYF
TRBV5-1,.,TRBJ2-7,.,TGCGCCAGCAGCTTCGACAGATCCTACGAGCAGTACTTC,CASSFDRSYEQYF
TRBV30,.,TRBJ1-6,.,TGTGCCCGTGGGGAGAGAGATGGTTCACCCCTCCACTTT,CARGERDGSPLHF
TRBV5-5,.,TRBJ1-2,few,TGTGCCAGCAGCTTGGCCGGGGATGGCTACACCTTC,CASSLAGDGYTF
TRBV9,.,TRBJ1-2,once,TGTGCCAGCAGCGTAGAGACAGGTTATGGCTACACCTTC,CASSVETGYGYTF
TRBV6-5,.,TRBJ2-1,.,TGTGCCAGCAGGCCACCAGGGAATACCTACAATGAGCAGTTCTTC,CASRPPGNTYNEQFF
TRBV5-6,.,TRBJ2-7,.,TGTGCCAGCAGCTTCAGACAGTCCTACGAGCAGTACTTC,CASSFRQSYEQYF
TRBV12-5,TRBD1,TRBJ2-2,.,TGTGCTAGTGGTTTGGCGGTAGGGGGCCAAGCCGGGGAGCTGTTTTTT,CASGLAVGGQAGELFF
TRBV9,.,TRBJ2-1,.,TGTGCCAGCAGCCCCTGGAAGGGGAAATACAATGAGCAGTTCTTC,CASSPWKGKYNEQFF
TRBV30,.,TRBJ2-7,.,TGTGCCTGGAGTGTGCAGGCAAGCTCCTACGAGCAGTACTTC,CAWSVQASSYEQYF
TRBV19,.,TRBJ1-5,.,TGTGCCAGTAGTATAGAATCCCCGATAGGGGTTGGTGGTCAGCCCCAGCATTTT,CASSIESPIGVGGQPQHF
TRBV7-3,TRBD2,TRBJ2-1,.,TGTGCCAGCAGCATGACTAGCGGGGGTCTGAGTGAGCAGTTCTTC,CASSMTSGGLSEQFF
TRBV5-1,.,TRBJ2-7,.,TGCGCCAGCAGCTTGGACTGGGGGACTTACGAGCAGTACTTC,CASSLDWGTYEQYF
TRBV2,.,TRBJ2-1,.,TGTGCCAGCAGTGAAGCTAGGACCGGGATCGAGCAGTTCTTC,CASSEARTGIEQFF
TRBV5-4,TRBD1,TRBJ1-2,.,TGTGCCAGCAGCTTGCAGGGGGCAGACAACTATGGCTACACCTTC,CASSLQGADNYGYTF
TRBV30,.,TRBJ1-6,.,TGTGCCTGGAGTATAGGACAGTCACCCCTCCACTTT,CAWSIGQSPLHF
TRBV6-1,TRBD1,TRBJ2-2,.,TGTGCCGGAAGGGGGCGTAGCACCGGGGAGCTGTTTTTT,CAGRGRSTGELFF
TRBV15,.,TRBJ1-6,.,TGTGCCACCAGCACCCTTTATGGAACGGGAACCGTACTGAGCTCCTATAATTCACCCCTCCACTTT,CATSTLYGTGTVLSSYNSPLHF
TRBV7-6,.,TRBJ2-1,few,TGTGCCAGCAGCACTCCCGTTGACAGGCAAAACAATGAGCAGTTCTTC,CASSTPVDRQNNEQFF
TRBV7-2,.,TRBJ1-2,.,TGTGCCAGCAGCCCAGGACACCCCTATGGCTACACCTTC,CASSPGHPYGYTF
TRBV6-1,.,TRBJ2-1,once,TGTGCCAGCAGTGTTTCAGTATTCGGGAACAATGAGCAGTTCTTC,CASSVSVFGNNEQFF
TRBV19,TRBD1,TRBJ2-6,.,TGTGCCAGTAGTGCCGGGACAGCCTCTGGGGCCAACGTCCTGACTTTC,CASSAGTASGANVLTF
TRBV7-2,.,TRBJ1-4,.,TGTGCCAGCAGCTTATCGGGTACAACTAATGAAAAACTGTTTTTT,CASSLSGTTNEKLFF
TRBV6-6,.,TRBJ1-5,.,TGTGCCAGCAGTGTTCAGGGGTCTCAGCCCCAGCATTTT,CASSVQGSQPQHF
TRBV27,TRBD1,TRBJ2-5,.,TGTGCCAGCAGACAGGGCGCAGGGGGTATAATGGAGACCCAGTACTTC,CASRQGAGGIMETQYF
TRBV30,.,TRBJ2-7,.,TGTGCCTGGAGTGGCGGGCCCGACCGTTCCCACGAGCAGTACTTC,CAWSGGPDRSHEQYF
TRBV6-1,.,TRBJ2-1,.,TGTGCCAGCAGTGAATTTTTATCCCCGGTTAGGCAGGGAACAGGCAGTGAGCAGTTCTTC,CASSEFLSPVRQGTGSEQFF
TRBV4-1,.,TRBJ1-5,.,TGCGCCAGCAGCCAAACATTACTTGACAGCGGGAATCAGCCCCAGCATTTT,CASSQTLLDSGNQPQHF
TRBV9,TRBD2,TRBJ2-2,once,TGTGCCAGCAGCGTAGTTCCCGCGGGGGCGAACACCGGGGAGCTGTTTTTT,CASSVVPAGANTGELFF
TRBV4-1,TRBD2,TRBJ2-5,.,TGCGCCAGCCGCGGCGGGGGGCTAGAGACCCAGTACTTC,CASRGGGLETQYF
TRBV4-1,TRBD1,TRBJ1-3,.,TGCGCCAGCAGCGGATACAGGGGGCCTATTTCCGAAAACACCATATATTTT,CASSGYRGPISENTIYF
TRBV7-3,.,TRBJ2-3,.,TGTGCCAGCAGCATCGGGAAAGCGGGTAGCACAGATACGCAGTATTTT,CASSIGKAGSTDTQYF
TRBV19,.,TRBJ1-2,.,TGTGCCAGTGCGACAGGAGCCAGGAACTATGGCTACACCTTC,CASATGARNYGYTF
TRBV27,.,TRBJ1-3,.,TGTGCCAGCAGTTTTAAGGTCGGGGGAAACACCATATATTTT,CASSFKVGGNTIYF
TRBV5-1,.,TRBJ2-3,.,TGCGCCAGCAGCCCCGGACGCAGGGGTAGGACAGATACGCAGTATTTT,CASSPGRRGRTDTQYF
TRBV7-2,TRBD1,TRBJ1-5,.,TGTGCCAGCAGCCGTTTGTTTGAGGGACAGGGGAATCAGCCCCAGCATTTT,CASSRLFEGQGNQPQHF
TRBV6-1,.,TRBJ1-1,.,TGTGCCAGCAGTGTTTTCCAGGGTGACACTGAAGCTTTCTTT,CASSVFQGDTEAFF
TRBV7-2,.,TRBJ2-1,.,TGTGCCAGCAGCTTACTACAGAGCAATGAGCAGTTCTTC,CASSLLQSNEQFF
TRBV4-1,.,TRBJ2-6,.,TGCGCCAGTGGGGACAATGCCCTCTCTGGGGCCAACGTCCTGACTTTC,CASGDNALSGANVLTF
TRBV5-6,TRBD1,TRBJ1-4,.,TGTGCCAGCAGCGGATACGACAGGGGGACGGATGAAAAACTGTTTTTT,CASSGYDRGTDEKLFF
TRBV9,TRBD2,TRBJ2-1,.,TGTGCCAGCAGCGGACTAGCGGGGGGGCCCGACAATGAGCAGTTCTTC,CASSGLAGGPDNEQFF
TRBV7-2,.,TRBJ2-2,.,TGTGCCAGCAGCTTAGCGCTCGAGACCGGGGAGCTGTTTTTT,CASSLALETGELFF
TRBV19,.,TRBJ1-1,.,TGTGCCAGTAGTATAGAGGGGAGTTTGAACACTGAAGCTTTCTTT,CASSIEGSLNTEAFF
TRBV5-1,TRBD2,TRBJ2-2,.,TGCGCCAGCAGCTTCGAAATAGCGGGGGGGCCTTCAGGGGAGCTGTTTTTT,CASSFEIAGGPSGELFF
TRBV4-1,TRBD2,TRBJ2-3,.,TGCGCCAGCAGCCAGAGACTAGCGGGGGGCTCGATGGACACAGATACGCAGTATTTT,CASSQRLAGGSMDTDTQYF
TRBV30,.,TRBJ2-7,.,TGTGCCTGGGCACAGGGTTTGGGATACTACGAGCAGTACTTC,CAWAQGLGYYEQYF
TRBV5-4,TRBD2,TRBJ2-3,.,TGTGCCAGCAGCTCTTTAGCGGGGGGCACAGATACGCAGTATTTT,CASSSLAGGTDTQYF
TRBV5-1,.,TRBJ2-7,.,TGCGCCAGCAGCTTGGATGCGGGGTCTCATTACGAGCAGTACTTC,CASSLDAGSHYEQYF
TRBV5-1,TRBD1,TRBJ1-5,.,TGCGCCAGCAGCGAGGGTACAGGGGGGGTTGAGCCCCAGCATTTT,CASSEGTGGVEPQHF